Many counts were recorded for the clone carrying this T cell receptor (beta chain). There are 17 residues in the CDR3. V gave up 2 bases and J gave up 1 base; unmatched junction bases: 9. Germline values: CDR1 SGDLS, CDR2 YYNGEE. A single record per CDR3 protein comes from TCRdb applying MiXCR to the 5' RACE reads. Among approximately 42,000 distinct CDR3 sequences listed, 4% were seen once. This sample was included in a study of CD8 T cells in ankylosing spondylitis. The chain couples TRBV9 to TRBJ2-3; 8 bases are a match to TRBD2. Input material: blood, either unsorted or a sorted T cell fraction (not recorded which). The origin of this receptor is a female donor with ankylosing spondylitis or in good health (not recorded which). The CDR3 loop is CASSVNVAGPRTDTQYF. Here the CDR3 DNA reads TGTGCCAGCAGCGTGAATGTAGCGGGGCCTCGCACAGATACGCAGTATTTT.